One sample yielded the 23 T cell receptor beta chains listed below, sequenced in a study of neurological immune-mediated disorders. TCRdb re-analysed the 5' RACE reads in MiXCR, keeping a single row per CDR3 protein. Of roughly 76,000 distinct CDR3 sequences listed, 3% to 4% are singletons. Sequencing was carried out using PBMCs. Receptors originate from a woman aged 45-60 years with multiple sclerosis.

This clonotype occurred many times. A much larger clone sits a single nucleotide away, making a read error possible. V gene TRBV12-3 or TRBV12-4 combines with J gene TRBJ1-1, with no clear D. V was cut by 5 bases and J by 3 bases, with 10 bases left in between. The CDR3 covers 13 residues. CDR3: CASSETGDTEAFF. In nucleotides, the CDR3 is TGTGCCAGCAGTGAAACCGGGGACACTGAAGCTTTCTTT.

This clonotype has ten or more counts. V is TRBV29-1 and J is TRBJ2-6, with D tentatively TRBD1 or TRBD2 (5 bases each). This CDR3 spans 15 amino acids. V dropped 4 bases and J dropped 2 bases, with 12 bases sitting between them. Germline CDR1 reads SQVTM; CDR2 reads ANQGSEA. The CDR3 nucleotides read TGCAGCGTTGCGGGCGAGGGGACTGGGGCCAACGTCCTGACTTTC. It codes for CSVAGEGTGANVLTF.

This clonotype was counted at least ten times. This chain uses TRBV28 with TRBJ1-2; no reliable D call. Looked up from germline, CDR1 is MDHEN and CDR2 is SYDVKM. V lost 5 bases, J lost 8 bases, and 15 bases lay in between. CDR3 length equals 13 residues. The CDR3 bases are TGTGCCAGCAGTACAGACGGGCAGCGGGGCTACACCTTC. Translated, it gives CASSTDGQRGYTF.

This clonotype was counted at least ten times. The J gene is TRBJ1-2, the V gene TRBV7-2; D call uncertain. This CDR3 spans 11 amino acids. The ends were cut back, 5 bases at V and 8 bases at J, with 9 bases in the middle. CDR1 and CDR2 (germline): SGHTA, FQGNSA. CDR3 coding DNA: TGTGCCAGCAGCGGACGGGAGGGCTACACCTTC. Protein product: CASSGREGYTF.

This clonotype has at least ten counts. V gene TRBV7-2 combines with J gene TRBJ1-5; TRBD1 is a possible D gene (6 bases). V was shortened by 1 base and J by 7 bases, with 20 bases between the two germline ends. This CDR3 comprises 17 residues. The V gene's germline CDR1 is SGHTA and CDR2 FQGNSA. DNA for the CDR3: TGTGCCAGCAGCTTAGTATGGGGGCAGGGAACTGGGCAGCCCCAGCATTTT. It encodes CASSLVWGQGTGQPQHF.

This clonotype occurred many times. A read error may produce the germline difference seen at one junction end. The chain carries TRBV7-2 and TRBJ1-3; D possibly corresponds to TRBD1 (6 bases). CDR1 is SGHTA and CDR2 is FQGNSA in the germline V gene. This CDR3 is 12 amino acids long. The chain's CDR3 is CASSRANRVVDF. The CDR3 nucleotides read TGTGCCAGCAGCCGAGCCAACAGGGTCGTAGATTTT.

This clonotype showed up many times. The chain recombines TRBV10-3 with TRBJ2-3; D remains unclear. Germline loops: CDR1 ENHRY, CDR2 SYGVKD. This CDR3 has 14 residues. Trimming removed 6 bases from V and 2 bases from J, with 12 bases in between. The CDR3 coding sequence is TGTGCCATCAGGGATGACCAATCCACAGATACGCAGTATTTT. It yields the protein CAIRDDQSTDTQYF.

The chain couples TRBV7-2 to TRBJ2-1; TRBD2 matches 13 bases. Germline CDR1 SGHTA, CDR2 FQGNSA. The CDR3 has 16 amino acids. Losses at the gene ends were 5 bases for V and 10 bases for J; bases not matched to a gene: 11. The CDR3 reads CASSPSMGLAGTEQFF. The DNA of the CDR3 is TGTGCCAGCAGCCCAAGTATGGGACTAGCGGGGACAGAGCAGTTCTTC.

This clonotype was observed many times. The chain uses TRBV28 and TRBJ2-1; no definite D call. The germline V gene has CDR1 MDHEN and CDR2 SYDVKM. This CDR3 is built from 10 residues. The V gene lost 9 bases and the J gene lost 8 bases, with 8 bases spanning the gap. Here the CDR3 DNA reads TGTGCCAGTCAAAAACATGAGCAGTTCTTC. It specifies CASQKHEQFF.

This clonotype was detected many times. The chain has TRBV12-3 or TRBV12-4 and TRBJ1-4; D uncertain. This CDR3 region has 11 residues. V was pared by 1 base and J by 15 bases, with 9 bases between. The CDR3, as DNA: TGTGCCAGCAGTTTAGGAGGGCCCGTGTTTTTT. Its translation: CASSLGGPVFF.

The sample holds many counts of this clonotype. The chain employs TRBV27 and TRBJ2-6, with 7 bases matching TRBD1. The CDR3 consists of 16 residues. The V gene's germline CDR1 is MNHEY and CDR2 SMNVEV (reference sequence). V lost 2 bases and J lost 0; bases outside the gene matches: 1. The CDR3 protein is CASSLGDSSGANVLTF. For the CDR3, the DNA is TGTGCCAGCAGTTTAGGGGACAGCTCTGGGGCCAACGTCCTGACTTTC.

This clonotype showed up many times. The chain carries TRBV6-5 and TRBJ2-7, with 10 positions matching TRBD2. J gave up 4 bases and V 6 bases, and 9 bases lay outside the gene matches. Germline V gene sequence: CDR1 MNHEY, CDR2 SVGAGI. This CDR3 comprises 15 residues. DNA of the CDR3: TGTGCCAGCAGACTTAGCGGGGGGTCCTTATACGAGCAGTACGTC. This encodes CASRLSGGSLYEQYV.

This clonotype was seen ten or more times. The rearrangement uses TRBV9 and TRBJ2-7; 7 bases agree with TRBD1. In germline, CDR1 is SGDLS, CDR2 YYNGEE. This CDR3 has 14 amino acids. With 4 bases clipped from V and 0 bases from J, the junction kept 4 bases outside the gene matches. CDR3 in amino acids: CASSIGDSSYEQYF. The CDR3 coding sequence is TGTGCCAGCAGCATTGGGGACAGCTCCTACGAGCAGTACTTC.

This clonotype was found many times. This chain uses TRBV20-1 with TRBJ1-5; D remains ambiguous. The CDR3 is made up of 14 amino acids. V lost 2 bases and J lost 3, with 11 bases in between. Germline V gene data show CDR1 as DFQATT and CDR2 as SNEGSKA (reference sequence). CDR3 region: CSARPGNINQPQHF. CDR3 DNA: TGCAGTGCTAGACCGGGCAACATCAATCAGCCCCAGCATTTT.

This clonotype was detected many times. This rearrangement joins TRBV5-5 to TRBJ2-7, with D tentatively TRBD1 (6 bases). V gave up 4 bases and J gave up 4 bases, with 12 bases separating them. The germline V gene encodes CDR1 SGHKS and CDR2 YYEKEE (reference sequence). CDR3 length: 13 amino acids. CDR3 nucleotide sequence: TGTGCCAGCAGCCCCACAGGGCGTTACGAGCAGTACGTC. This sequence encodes CASSPTGRYEQYV.

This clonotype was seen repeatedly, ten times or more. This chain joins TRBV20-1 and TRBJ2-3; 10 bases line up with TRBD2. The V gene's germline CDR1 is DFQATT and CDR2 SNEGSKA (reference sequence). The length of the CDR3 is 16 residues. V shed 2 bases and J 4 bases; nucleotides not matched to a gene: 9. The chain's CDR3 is CSARRVAGGWSDTQYF. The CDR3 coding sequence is TGCAGTGCTAGAAGGGTAGCGGGGGGTTGGTCAGATACGCAGTATTTT.

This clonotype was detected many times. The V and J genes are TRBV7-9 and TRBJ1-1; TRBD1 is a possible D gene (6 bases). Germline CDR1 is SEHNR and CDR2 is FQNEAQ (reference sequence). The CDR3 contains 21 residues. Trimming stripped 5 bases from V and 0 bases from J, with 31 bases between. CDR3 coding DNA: TGTGCCAGCAGCGCTTTAACGGGACAACTATCTCGAGGCCACTTGAACACTGAAGCTTTCTTT. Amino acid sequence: CASSALTGQLSRGHLNTEAFF.

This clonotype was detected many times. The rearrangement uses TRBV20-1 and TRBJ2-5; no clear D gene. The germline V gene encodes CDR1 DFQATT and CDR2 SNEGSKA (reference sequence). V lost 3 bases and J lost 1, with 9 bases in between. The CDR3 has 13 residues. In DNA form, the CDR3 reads TGCAGTGCTAGTCCCCCGTTCCAAGAGACCCAGTACTTC. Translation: CSASPPFQETQYF.

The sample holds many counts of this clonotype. The CDR3 spells CASSLSARTGDRGELFF. The CDR3 DNA reads as TGTGCCAGCAGCCTCTCAGCTAGAACAGGGGATAGGGGGGAGCTGTTTTTT. The chain carries TRBV4-2 and TRBJ2-2; TRBD1 matches at 7 bases. Germline V gene lookup returns CDR1 LGHNA and CDR2 YNFKEQ. The CDR3 runs 17 residues. The V segment lost 4 bases and the J segment 8 bases; nucleotides outside the gene matches: 16.

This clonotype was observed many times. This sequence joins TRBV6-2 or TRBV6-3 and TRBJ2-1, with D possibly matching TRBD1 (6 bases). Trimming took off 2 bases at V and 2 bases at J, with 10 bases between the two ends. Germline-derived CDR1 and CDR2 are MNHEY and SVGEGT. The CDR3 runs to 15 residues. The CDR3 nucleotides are TGTGCCAGCAGTTACAGGGGGAATACCTACAATGAGCAGTTCTTC. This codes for CASSYRGNTYNEQFF.

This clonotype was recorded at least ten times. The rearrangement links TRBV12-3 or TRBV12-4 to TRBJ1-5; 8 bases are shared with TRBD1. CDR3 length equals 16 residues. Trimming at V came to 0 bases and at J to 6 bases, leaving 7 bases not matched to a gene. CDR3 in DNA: TGTGCCAGCAGTTTAGCGGGAACAGGGGGTGCTCAGCCCCAGCATTTT. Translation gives CASSLAGTGGAQPQHF.

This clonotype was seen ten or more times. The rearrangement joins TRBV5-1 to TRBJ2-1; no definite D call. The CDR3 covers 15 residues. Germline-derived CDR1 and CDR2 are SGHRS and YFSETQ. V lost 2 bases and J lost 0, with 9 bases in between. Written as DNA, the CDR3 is TGCGCCAGCAGCTTTAGCAGAAGCTCCTACAATGAGCAGTTCTTC. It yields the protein CASSFSRSSYNEQFF.

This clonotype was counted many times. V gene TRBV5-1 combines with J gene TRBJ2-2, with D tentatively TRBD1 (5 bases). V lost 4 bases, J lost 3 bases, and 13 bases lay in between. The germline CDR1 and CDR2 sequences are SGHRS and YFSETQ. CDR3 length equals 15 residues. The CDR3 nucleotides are TGCGCCAGCAGCCTGGACAACCCGGACACCGGGGAGCTGTTTTTT. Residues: CASSLDNPDTGELFF.